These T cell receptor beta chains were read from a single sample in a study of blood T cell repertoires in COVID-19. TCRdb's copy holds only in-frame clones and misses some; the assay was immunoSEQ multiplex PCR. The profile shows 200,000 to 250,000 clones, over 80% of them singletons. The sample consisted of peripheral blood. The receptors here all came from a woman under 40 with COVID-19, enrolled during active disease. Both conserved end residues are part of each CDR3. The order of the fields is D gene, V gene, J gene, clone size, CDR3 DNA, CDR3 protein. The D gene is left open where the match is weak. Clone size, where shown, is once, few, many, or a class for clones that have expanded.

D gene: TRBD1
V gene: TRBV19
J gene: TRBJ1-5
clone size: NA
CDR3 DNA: TGTGCCAGAACCAGGAGGGGGCGGAACAATCAGCCCCAGCATTTT
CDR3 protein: CARTRRGRNNQPQHF

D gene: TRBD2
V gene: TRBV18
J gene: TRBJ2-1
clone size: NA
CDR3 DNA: TGTGCCAGCTCACCATGGACTAGCGGGGGGGCCGACAATGAGCAGTTCTTC
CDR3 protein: CASSPWTSGGADNEQFF

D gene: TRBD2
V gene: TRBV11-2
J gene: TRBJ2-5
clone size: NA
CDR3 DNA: TGTGCCAGCAGCTTAGGATCTAGCGGGAGCAGAGAGACCCAGTACTTC
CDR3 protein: CASSLGSSGSRETQYF

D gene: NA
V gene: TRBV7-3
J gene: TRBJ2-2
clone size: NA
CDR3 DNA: TGTGCCAGCAGCCGCGTGGGGACTTCGAACACCGGGGAGCTGTTTTTT
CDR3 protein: CASSRVGTSNTGELFF

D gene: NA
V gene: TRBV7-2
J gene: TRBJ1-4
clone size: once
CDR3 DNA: TGTGCCAGCAACCGGGGGATTGTAGCGGAAAAACTGTTTTTT
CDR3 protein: CASNRGIVAEKLFF

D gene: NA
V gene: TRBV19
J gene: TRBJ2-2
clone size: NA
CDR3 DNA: TGTGCCAGTAGCCAACTAGTATCAGCCGGGGAGCTGTTTTTT
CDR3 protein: CASSQLVSAGELFF

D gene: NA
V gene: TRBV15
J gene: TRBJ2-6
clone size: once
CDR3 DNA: TGTGCCACCAGCCTACCCTCTGGGGCCAACGTCCTGACTTTC
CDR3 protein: CATSLPSGANVLTF

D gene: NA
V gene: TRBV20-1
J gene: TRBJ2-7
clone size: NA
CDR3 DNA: TGCAGTGCTAGAGTAACCTACGAGCAGTACTTC
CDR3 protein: CSARVTYEQYF

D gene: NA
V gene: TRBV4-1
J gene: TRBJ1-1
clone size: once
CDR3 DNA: TGCGCCAGCAGCCAAAAGAGGGCCCGGAACACTGAAGCTTTCTTT
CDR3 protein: CASSQKRARNTEAFF

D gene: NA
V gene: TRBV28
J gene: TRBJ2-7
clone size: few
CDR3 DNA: TGTGCCAGCTGGGGGCTCTACGAGCAGTACTTC
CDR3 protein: CASWGLYEQYF

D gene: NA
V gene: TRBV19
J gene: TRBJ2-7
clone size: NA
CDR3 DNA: TGTGCCAGTAGTCCAGACGGGGTAGGCTACGAGCAGTACTTC
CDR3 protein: CASSPDGVGYEQYF

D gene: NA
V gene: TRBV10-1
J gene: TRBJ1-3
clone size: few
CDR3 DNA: TGCGCCAGCATGACAGATTCTGGAAACACCATATATTTT
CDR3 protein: CASMTDSGNTIYF

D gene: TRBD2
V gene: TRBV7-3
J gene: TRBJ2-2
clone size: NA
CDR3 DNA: TGTGCCAGCAGCTTTCCAGCGGGGGGCGCGAACACCGGGGAGCTGTTTTTT
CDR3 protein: CASSFPAGGANTGELFF

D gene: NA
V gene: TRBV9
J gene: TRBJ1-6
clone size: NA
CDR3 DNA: TGTGCCAGCAGCGTAGCCGGAGGGAATTCACCCCTCCACTTT
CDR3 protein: CASSVAGGNSPLHF

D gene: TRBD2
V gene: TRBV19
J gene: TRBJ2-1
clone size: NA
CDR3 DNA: TGTGCCAGTAGTCCTTCCGGGACTAACTACAATGAGCAGTTCTTC
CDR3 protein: CASSPSGTNYNEQFF

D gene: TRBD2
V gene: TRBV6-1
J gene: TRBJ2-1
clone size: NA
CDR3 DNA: TGTGCCAGCAGTGAGAAGCGGGAGCGGGGGTTCTTC
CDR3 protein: CASSEKRERGFF

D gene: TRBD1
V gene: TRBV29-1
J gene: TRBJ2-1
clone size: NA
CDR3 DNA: TGCAGCGCGCTCCAACCCCAGGGGGCTTATGAGCAGTTCTTC
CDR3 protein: CSALQPQGAYEQFF

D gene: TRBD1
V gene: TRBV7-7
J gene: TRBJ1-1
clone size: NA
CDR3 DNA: TGTGCCAGCAGCTTAGACAGGGGGGGGAACACTGAAGCTTTCTTT
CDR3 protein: CASSLDRGGNTEAFF

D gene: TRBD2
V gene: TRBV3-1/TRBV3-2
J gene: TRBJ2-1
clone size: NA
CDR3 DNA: TGTGCCAGCAGCCAAGAGACACTAGCGATCAATGAGCAGTTCTTC
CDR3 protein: CASSQETLAINEQFF

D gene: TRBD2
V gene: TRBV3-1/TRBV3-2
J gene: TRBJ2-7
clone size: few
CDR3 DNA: TGTGCCAGCAGCCGCGGGGAGGGCTACGAGCAGTACTTC
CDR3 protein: CASSRGEGYEQYF

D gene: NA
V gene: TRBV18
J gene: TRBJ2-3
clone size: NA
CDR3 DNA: TGTGCCAGCTCACCGCTTACAGGGCCTCGCACAGATACGCAGTATTTT
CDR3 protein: CASSPLTGPRTDTQYF

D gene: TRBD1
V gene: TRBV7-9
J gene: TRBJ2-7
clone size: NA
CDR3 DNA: TGTGCCAGCACCGGGACAGGGGGCGACGAGCAGTACTTC
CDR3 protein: CASTGTGGDEQYF

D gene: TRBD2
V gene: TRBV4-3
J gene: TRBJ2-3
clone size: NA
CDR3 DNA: TGCGCCAGCAGCCAAGCCCTCGCTAGCGGGGGGGCCGCGGATACGCAGTATTTT
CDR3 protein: CASSQALASGGAADTQYF

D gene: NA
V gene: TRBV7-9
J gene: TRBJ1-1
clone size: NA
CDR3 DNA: TGTGCCAGCAGCCATCCCGGGGTAAGCCGGACGAACACTGAAGCTTTCTTT
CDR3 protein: CASSHPGVSRTNTEAFF